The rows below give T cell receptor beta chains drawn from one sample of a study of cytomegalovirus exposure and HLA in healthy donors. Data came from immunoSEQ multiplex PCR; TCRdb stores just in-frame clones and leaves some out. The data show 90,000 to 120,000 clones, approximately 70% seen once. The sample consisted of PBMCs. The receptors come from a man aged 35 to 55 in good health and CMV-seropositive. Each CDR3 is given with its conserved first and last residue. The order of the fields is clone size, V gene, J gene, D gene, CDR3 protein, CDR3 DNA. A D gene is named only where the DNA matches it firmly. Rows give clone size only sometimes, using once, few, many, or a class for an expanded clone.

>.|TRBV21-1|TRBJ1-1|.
CARPGIRSMNTEAFF
TGTGCCAGACCAGGAATACGCTCCATGAACACTGAAGCTTTCTTT
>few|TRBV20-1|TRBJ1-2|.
CSAKTGYGYTF
TGCAGTGCTAAGACAGGCTATGGCTACACCTTC
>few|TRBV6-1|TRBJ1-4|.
CASIGRGVYEKLFF
TGTGCCAGCATCGGTCGGGGTGTGTATGAAAAACTGTTTTTT
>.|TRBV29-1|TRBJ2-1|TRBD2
CSVEDPRELGNEQFF
TGCAGCGTTGAAGATCCGCGGGAGCTTGGCAATGAGCAGTTCTTC
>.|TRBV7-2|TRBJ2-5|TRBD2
CASNSLTSGRLETQYF
TGTGCCAGCAACTCCCTCACTAGCGGGAGACTTGAGACCCAGTACTTC
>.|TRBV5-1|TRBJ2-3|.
CASSSRDTGTDTQYF
TGCGCCAGCAGCTCCCGGGACACGGGCACAGATACGCAGTATTTT
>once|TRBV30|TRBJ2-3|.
CAWSLFAADTQYF
TGTGCCTGGAGTCTTTTTGCGGCAGATACGCAGTATTTT
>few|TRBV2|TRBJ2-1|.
CASSQVDSSYNEQFF
TGTGCCAGCAGCCAAGTGGACAGTTCTTACAATGAGCAGTTCTTC
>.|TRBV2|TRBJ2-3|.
CASGETDTQYF
TGTGCCAGCGGGGAGACAGATACGCAGTATTTT
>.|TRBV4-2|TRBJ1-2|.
CASSQATGGYTF
TGTGCCAGCAGCCAAGCCACAGGCGGCTACACCTTC
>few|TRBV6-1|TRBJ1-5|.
CASSVLTGRGNQPQHF
TGTGCCAGCAGTGTCCTGACAGGAAGGGGCAATCAGCCCCAGCATTTT
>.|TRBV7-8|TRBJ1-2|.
CASSPRVVGNYGYTF
TGTGCCAGCAGCCCACGGGTGGTGGGTAACTATGGCTACACCTTC
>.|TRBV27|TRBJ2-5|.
CASSRGYQETQYF
TGTGCCAGCAGCCGGGGGTACCAAGAGACCCAGTACTTC
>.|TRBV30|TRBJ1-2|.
CACPDSLANYGYTF
TGTGCCTGCCCCGACAGCCTAGCTAACTATGGCTACACCTTC
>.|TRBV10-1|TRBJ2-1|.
CASSESKRNYNEQFF
TGCGCCAGCAGTGAGAGTAAGAGGAACTACAATGAGCAGTTCTTC
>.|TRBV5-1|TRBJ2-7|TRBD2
CASSLSGRAYEQYF
TGCGCCAGCAGCTTGTCCGGGAGGGCTTACGAGCAGTACTTC
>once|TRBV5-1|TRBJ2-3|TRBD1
CASSTPGQGGDTQYF
TGCGCCAGCAGCACACCGGGACAGGGAGGAGATACGCAGTATTTT
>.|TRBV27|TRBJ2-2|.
CASSLSVPGELFF
TGTGCCAGCAGTTTGTCAGTTCCCGGGGAGCTGTTTTTT
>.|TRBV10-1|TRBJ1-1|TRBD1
CASSESGTGNTEAFF
TGCGCCAGCAGTGAGTCGGGGACAGGCAACACTGAAGCTTTCTTT
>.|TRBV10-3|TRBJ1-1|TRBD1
CAISEMDRVNTEAFF
TGTGCCATCAGTGAGATGGACAGGGTAAACACTGAAGCTTTCTTT
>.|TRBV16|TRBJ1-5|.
CASSQSVHLSDQPQHF
TGTGCCAGCAGCCAATCCGTCCATCTATCGGATCAGCCCCAGCATTTT
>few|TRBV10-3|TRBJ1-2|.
CAISESDGRRGGYTF
TGTGCCATCAGTGAGTCGGACGGACGTCGAGGGGGCTACACCTTC
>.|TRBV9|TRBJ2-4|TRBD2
CASSTSGNDIQYF
TGTGCCAGCAGCACTAGCGGGAATGACATTCAGTACTTC
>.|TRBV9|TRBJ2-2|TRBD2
CASSTPGLAGVDTGELFF
TGTGCCAGCAGCACCCCGGGACTAGCGGGAGTCGACACCGGGGAGCTGTTTTTT
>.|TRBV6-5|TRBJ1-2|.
CASRETGAYGYTF
TGTGCCAGCAGAGAGACAGGAGCCTATGGCTACACCTTC
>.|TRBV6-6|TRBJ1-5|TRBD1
CASSGNPGQGHQPQHF
TGTGCCAGCAGTGGAAATCCGGGACAGGGACATCAGCCCCAGCATTTT
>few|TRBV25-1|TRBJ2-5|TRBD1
CASSELQGQETQYF
TGTGCCAGCAGTGAATTACAGGGGCAAGAGACCCAGTACTTC
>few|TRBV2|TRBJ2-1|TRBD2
CASTGETSGYNEQFF
TGTGCCAGCACCGGAGAGACTAGCGGTTACAATGAGCAGTTCTTC
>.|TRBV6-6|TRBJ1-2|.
CASGLGQGYTF
TGTGCCAGCGGCCTTGGGCAAGGCTACACCTTC
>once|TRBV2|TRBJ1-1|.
CASSVRRMNTEAFF
TGTGCCAGCAGTGTAAGGCGGATGAACACTGAAGCTTTCTTT
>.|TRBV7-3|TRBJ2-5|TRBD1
CASSLLGGQETQYF
TGTGCCAGCAGCTTATTAGGGGGCCAGGAGACCCAGTACTTC
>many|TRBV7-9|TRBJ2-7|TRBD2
CASSLAGGSTYEQYF
TGTGCCAGCAGCTTAGCGGGAGGGTCCACCTACGAGCAGTACTTC
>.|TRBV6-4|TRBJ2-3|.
CASSERVTDTQYF
TGTGCCAGCAGTGAACGGGTCACAGATACGCAGTATTTT
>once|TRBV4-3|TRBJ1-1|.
CASSQEVDGGALGAFF
TGCGCCAGCAGCCAAGAGGTGGATGGGGGGGCGCTGGGGGCTTTCTTT
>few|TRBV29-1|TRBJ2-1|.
CSVGGGGSGYNEQFF
TGCAGCGTTGGGGGAGGCGGATCCGGCTACAATGAGCAGTTCTTC
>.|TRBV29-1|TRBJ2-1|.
CSVEGSGSYNEQFF
TGCAGCGTTGAAGGAAGCGGATCCTACAATGAGCAGTTCTTC
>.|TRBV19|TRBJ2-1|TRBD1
CASTGGHEQFF
TGTGCCAGTACAGGGGGTCATGAGCAGTTCTTC
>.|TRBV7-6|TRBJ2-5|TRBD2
CASSLAQGLDQETQYF
TGTGCCAGCAGCTTAGCGCAGGGACTAGACCAAGAGACCCAGTACTTC
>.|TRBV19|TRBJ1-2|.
CASSPGGGYGYTF
TGTGCCAGTAGTCCCGGAGGCGGCTATGGCTACACCTTC
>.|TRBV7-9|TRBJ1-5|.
CASSLGGVINQPQHF
TGTGCCAGCAGCTTAGGGGGGGTAATCAATCAGCCCCAGCATTTT